This T cell receptor beta chain emerged from a study of cytomegalovirus exposure and HLA in healthy donors. General study findings and limits: The TCR clusters that emerged in the first cohort tended, a later analysis found, to co-occur in the 120 or so validation repertoires.

V lost 0 bases to trimming and J lost 5 bases; unmatched junction nucleotides: 7. Germline values: CDR1 SGHNT, CDR2 YYREEE (reference sequence). The CDR3 covers 16 residues. The donors formed part of the roughly 120-subject validation cohort, distinct from the approximately 670-subject first cohort. This clone was recorded once. What it binds is not known. Sequencing was performed with immunoSEQ multiplex PCR; in TCRdb, only in-frame clones are kept and a portion is missing. The profile shows about 150,000 clones, 85% to 90% of them singletons. The receptor comes from a young man in good health and CMV-seronegative. The chain carries TRBV5-4 and TRBJ2-1; 8 bases line up with TRBD2. Sample: PBMCs. The CDR3 loop reads CASSLDSGGPHNEQFF. The DNA for the CDR3 is TGTGCCAGCAGCTTGGACTCGGGGGGGCCCCACAATGAGCAGTTCTTC.